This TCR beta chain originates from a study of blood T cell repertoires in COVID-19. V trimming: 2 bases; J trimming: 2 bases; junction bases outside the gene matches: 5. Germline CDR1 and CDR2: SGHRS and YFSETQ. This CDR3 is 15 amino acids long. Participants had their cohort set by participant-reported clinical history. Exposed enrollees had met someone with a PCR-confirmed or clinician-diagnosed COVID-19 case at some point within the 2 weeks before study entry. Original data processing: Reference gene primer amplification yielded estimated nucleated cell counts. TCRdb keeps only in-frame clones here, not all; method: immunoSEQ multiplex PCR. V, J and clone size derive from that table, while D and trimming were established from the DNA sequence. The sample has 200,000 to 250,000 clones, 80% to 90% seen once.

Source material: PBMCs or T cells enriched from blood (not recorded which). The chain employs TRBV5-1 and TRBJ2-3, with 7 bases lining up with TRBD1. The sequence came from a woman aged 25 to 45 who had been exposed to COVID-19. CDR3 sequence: CASSFRQGDTDTQYF. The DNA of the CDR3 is TGCGCCAGCAGCTTCAGACAGGGTGACACAGATACGCAGTATTTT.